The sequence of this T cell receptor beta chain was determined in a study of blood T cell repertoires in COVID-19 (dated by TCRdb to about 2020). Broadly, across the study: Samples from collaborators originated in the United States, Italy and Spain and spanned both the acute and convalescent phases of COVID-19. The sample metadata nearly always contained a de-identified subject ID, COVID-19 status, age in years and sex. The prospective study material was composed of cDNA or gDNA derived from T cells, B-cell-depleted T cells, or PBMCs. A freely available public database, intended as a resource for researchers studying the immune response to SARS-CoV-2, is where the repertoires were released. The dataset comprised deeply sampled blood TCRbeta repertoires from subjects exposed to, actively infected with, or recovered from COVID-19. The samples were drawn from the first 160 participants of the ongoing ImmuneRACE study and from about 1,200 subjects provided by 6 global collaborators. Where available, HLA class I and class II types were obtained from metadata supplied by the sample provider rather than from assay-based typing. Study-level results and caveats: The quantity of clinical and demographic metadata differed by source and by participant and was supplied without curation.

Comments on this clone: The antigen it binds to is not known. One junction end does not reproduce the germline sequence, and a read error may be involved.

The immunoSEQ Assay, a bias-controlled multiplex PCR, was used to amplify TCRbeta CDR3 regions from genomic DNA. Per the original workflow: The number of nucleated cells in each sample was estimated by amplification of reference gene primers within the assay. To quantify the absolute abundance of each unique TCRbeta CDR3 rearrangement, sequence reads were collapsed and filtered. For each sample, productive Simpson clonality was calculated by taking the square root of Simpson's diversity index across productive rearrangements. Sourced from immuneACCESS, this table was stored by TCRdb with only in-frame sequences that have V and J called. A share of the clones is absent; for the studies checked, an unresolved V gene accounts for under half, and the remainder has no known explanation. V, J and clone size were drawn from that table, and D and trimming were deduced from the DNA. The sample records about 110,000 clones, about 70% of which are singletons. Jointly, the top ten make up 0.75% to 1% of the sample.

Collaborating institutions collected whole blood in K2EDTA tubes following their own protocols. For TCRbeta analysis, collaborators shipped samples in one of three forms: frozen whole blood, isolated PBMCs, or DNA extracted from either of those sample types. Taken from the germline V gene (reference sequence), the CDR1 and CDR2 loops are MNHEY and SMNVEV. From the cysteine through the phenylalanine, the CDR3 covers 11 amino acids. Of the read, only the CDR3 DNA is kept; its 33 bases are in frame from base 1. What was sequenced was peripheral blood. The clonotype was recovered from a human donor with acute or convalescent COVID-19. The donor label of this sample is uncertain. The V and J genes are TRBV27 and TRBJ2-1, with TRBD1 matching 8 junction bases. The sequenced DNA: TGTGCCAGCAGTACAGGACAGGGTTTCATCTTC. Its amino acids are CASSTGQGFIF.